Only a few counts were recorded for the clone carrying this TCR beta chain. In germline, CDR1 is DFQATT, CDR2 SNEGSKA (reference sequence). The length of the CDR3 is 13 residues. V dropped 0 bases and J dropped 4 bases, with 9 bases sitting between them. This sample was included in a study of T-cell reconstitution after alpha-beta-depleted transplantation in children. Researchers prepared the TCRbeta library using unique molecular identifiers, the study reports. In TCRdb, the PCR reads were re-called with MiXCR into one record per CDR3 protein. The sample contains 500,000 or so distinct CDR3 sequences, roughly 33% of which appear only once.

The receptor was isolated from a human donor who donated a stem cell graft to a child with aplastic anemia. This material consisted of PBMCs from the stem cell graft donor, taken from the stem cell graft. The V gene is TRBV20-1, the J gene TRBJ2-5; no firm D call. This CDR3 is CSARETSRETQYF. CDR3 bases: TGCAGTGCTAGAGAAACTTCTCGAGAGACCCAGTACTTC.